This TCR beta chain appears in the sequencing data of a study of graft-versus-host responses after intestinal transplantation. Study-level information: Anti-thymocyte globulin induction preceded three to four years of tacrolimus and steroid maintenance in all recipients. Notes on the study in general: Early HvG declines after transplant were associated with peak circulating GvH clone levels.

On this clone: The antigen is unknown.

The data were produced by immunoSEQ multiplex PCR, yet TCRdb's version contains in-frame clones alone and is incomplete. The repertoire consists of roughly 85,000 clones, with under 95% occurring once and the leading ten covering 7% to 9.5%. The sequences come from unstimulated CD8+ T cells sorted from spleen or lymph node cells, collected before transplant. The TCR comes from a human donor who was the organ donor for an intestinal transplant.

This chain's CDR3 is CASSIWGGGNQPQHF. The CDR3 nucleotides are TGTGCCAGCAGTATTTGGGGGGGCGGGAATCAGCCCCAGCATTTT. The chain carries TRBV2 and TRBJ1-5; perhaps TRBD1 as D (6 bases). V shed 5 bases and J shed 4 bases, with 15 bases lying between them. In germline, CDR1 is SNHLY, CDR2 FYNNEI. This CDR3 has 15 residues.